This TCR beta chain was documented in a study of cytomegalovirus exposure and HLA in healthy donors. The primer mix had 60 Vbeta and 13 Jbeta primers. Assay used: immunoSEQ multiplex PCR; TCRdb lists only in-frame clones, some missing. Seen here are about 100,000 clones, around 80% observed once, and the top ten hold less than 8%. With 6 bases clipped from V and 5 bases from J, the junction kept 3 bases outside the gene matches. The V gene's germline CDR1 is SGHNT and CDR2 YENEEA. This CDR3 comprises 13 residues. The TCR was taken from a man aged 30 to 39 in good health and CMV-seronegative. The V gene is TRBV11-3, the J gene TRBJ2-2, with 7 bases matching TRBD2. Sample: PBMCs. CDR3 residues: CASSRTRTGELFF. The CDR3 nucleotides read TGTGCCAGCAGTCGGACTAGGACCGGGGAGCTGTTTTTT.